The 6 T cell receptor beta chains listed next were all sequenced from one sample in a study of blood T cell repertoires in COVID-19. Libraries were prepared by immunoSEQ multiplex PCR; TCRdb keeps only in-frame clonotypes and omits some of them. In the table there are just over 60,000 clones, more than 60% of which are singletons. Sequencing input: peripheral blood. These receptors originate from a man aged 60 to 69 with acute or convalescent COVID-19.

This clone came up a few times. The chain has TRBV6-6 and TRBJ2-3; 8 bases map to TRBD1. The V and J ends lost 5 bases and 3 bases, in that order; junction bases with no gene match: 13. The CDR3 runs 17 residues. Germline V lookup: CDR1 MNHNY, CDR2 SVGAGI (reference sequence). The CDR3 reads CASSPPLGQGTTDTQYF. For the CDR3, the DNA is TGTGCCAGCAGTCCCCCCTTAGGACAGGGAACGACAGATACGCAGTATTTT.

This clone was counted a single time. This rearrangement joins TRBV27 to TRBJ2-7; TRBD1 might be the D (7 bases). V was trimmed by 5 bases and J by 6 bases, leaving 17 bases between them. From germline, CDR1 is MNHEY and CDR2 SMNVEV (reference sequence). The CDR3 has 14 amino acids. This CDR3 reads CASSLRQGAGEQYF. The CDR3 DNA sequence: TGTGCCAGCAGTCTACGACAGGGAGCGGGCGAGCAGTACTTC.

The rearrangement links TRBV18 to TRBJ1-2, with a weak D call TRBD1 (5 bases). The germline V gene encodes CDR1 KGHSH and CDR2 LQKENI. V dropped 0 bases and J dropped 7 bases, with 12 bases sitting between them. The CDR3 totals 14 residues. CDR3 sequence: CASSPPGVAFGYTF. The DNA of the CDR3 is TGTGCCAGCTCACCACCAGGGGTGGCCTTTGGCTACACCTTC.

The gene calls are TRBV27 and TRBJ2-3; tentative D call: TRBD2 (5 bases). The CDR3 runs 12 residues. V lost 6 bases and J lost 1, with 5 bases in between. The germline gives CDR1 MNHEY, CDR2 SMNVEV (reference sequence). The CDR3 DNA sequence: TGTGCCAGCAGGCGGGGCACAGATACGCAGTATTTT. This gives the protein CASRRGTDTQYF.

The chain employs TRBV5-6 and TRBJ2-2; D might be TRBD2 (5 bases). CDR1 and CDR2 (germline): SGHDT, YYEEEE. This CDR3 spans 16 amino acids. V was trimmed by 1 base and J by 4 bases, leaving 14 bases between them. DNA for the CDR3: TGTGCCAGCAGCTTGAGCCAGTGGACTGGCACCGGGGAGCTGTTTTTT. Its protein is CASSLSQWTGTGELFF.

For the CDR3, the DNA is TGTGCCAGCAGCGGGGGAGCTGAAGCTTTCTTT. Translating gives CASSGGAEAFF. V is TRBV9 and J is TRBJ1-1; D gene uncertain. This CDR3 has 11 residues. Trimming took 3 bases from V and 6 from J, leaving 6 bases between them. In germline, CDR1 is SGDLS, CDR2 YYNGEE. The variable domain in full, completed from reference TRBV9 and TRBJ1-1, reads DSGVTQTPKHLITATGQRVTLRCSPRSGDLSVYWYQQSLDQGLQFLIQYYNGEERAKGNILERFSAQQFPDLHSELNLSSLELGDSALYFCASSGGAEAFFGQGTRLTVV.